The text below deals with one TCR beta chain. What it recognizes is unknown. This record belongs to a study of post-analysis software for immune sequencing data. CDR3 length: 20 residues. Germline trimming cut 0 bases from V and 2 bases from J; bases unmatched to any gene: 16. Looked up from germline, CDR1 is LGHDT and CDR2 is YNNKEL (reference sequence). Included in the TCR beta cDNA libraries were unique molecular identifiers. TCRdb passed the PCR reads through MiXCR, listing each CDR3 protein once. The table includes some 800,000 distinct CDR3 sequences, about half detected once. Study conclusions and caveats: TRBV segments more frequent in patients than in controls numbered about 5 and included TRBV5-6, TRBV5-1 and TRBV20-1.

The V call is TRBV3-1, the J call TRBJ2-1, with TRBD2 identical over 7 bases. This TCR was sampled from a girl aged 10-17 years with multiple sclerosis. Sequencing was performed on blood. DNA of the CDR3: TGTGCCAGCAGCCAAGAGGGGTTAGGAGGGAGGGCCCCCCCCTACAATGAGCAGTTCTTC. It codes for CASSQEGLGGRAPPYNEQFF.